This T cell receptor (beta chain) derives from a study of blood T cell repertoires in COVID-19. Study as a whole: Collection of acute and convalescent COVID-19 samples took place in the United States, Italy and Spain.

In the authors' workflow: Reference gene primer amplification gave nucleated cell count estimates. The repertoire was sequenced with immunoSEQ multiplex PCR; TCRdb's copy has only in-frame clones and lacks some. Clone size and V and J calls were adopted from that table, with D and trimming inferred from the DNA. In the table there are 130,000 to 150,000 clones, approximately 80% of which are singletons. The table lists this clone with a count of one. The CDR3 consists of 14 residues. Unmatched junction bases numbered 11, after V lost 4 bases and J lost 9 bases. Germline CDR1 reads MNHEY; CDR2 reads SMNVEV (reference sequence).

The TCR originated in a human donor in a cohort sampled during active COVID-19. This chain joins TRBV27 and TRBJ1-1; 7 bases are a match to TRBD1. Sequencing was done on a sample of peripheral blood. For the CDR3, the DNA is TGTGCCAGCAGTTCGGGCCACAGGGGTAGAAAAGCTTTCTTT. It encodes CASSSGHRGRKAFF.